Following are 10 T cell receptor beta chains from one sample sequenced in a study of cytomegalovirus exposure and HLA in healthy donors. 13 Jbeta primers and 60 Vbeta primers were used for the PCR. Libraries were prepared by immunoSEQ multiplex PCR; TCRdb keeps only in-frame clonotypes and omits some of them. The sample records some 150,000 clones, roughly 77% being singletons. Material for sequencing was PBMCs. The receptors shown here come from a man aged 25-45 years in good health and CMV-seropositive.

This clone occurred once. This chain joins TRBV19 and TRBJ1-5; unclear D gene. CDR1 is LNHDA, CDR2 SQIVND, per germline (reference sequence). V was pared by 3 bases and J by 3 bases, with 12 bases between. This CDR3 is 15 amino acids long. The CDR3 spells CASSIGVVDNQPQHF. The CDR3 coding sequence is TGTGCCAGTAGTATCGGGGTCGTCGACAATCAGCCCCAGCATTTT. Filled out from reference TRBV19 and TRBJ1-5, the complete variable domain reads DGGITQSPKYLFRKEGQNVTLSCEQNLNHDAMYWYRQDPGQGLRLIYYSQIVNDFQKGDIAEGYSVSREKKESFPLTVTSAQKNPTAFYLCASSIGVVDNQPQHFGDGTRLSIL.

This rearrangement joins TRBV29-1 to TRBJ2-1, with TRBD2 matching over 16 bases. The CDR3 is 20 residues long. Germline lookup yields CDR1 SQVTM and CDR2 ANQGSEA. Germline trimming cut 0 bases from V and 2 bases from J; bases unmatched to any gene: 10. The DNA of the CDR3 is TGCAGCGTTGAAGACCTATCCGGGACTAGCGGGGGGGCACCCTACAATGAGCAGTTCTTC. This codes for CSVEDLSGTSGGAPYNEQFF.

The table lists this clone with a few counts. The chain combines TRBV30 with TRBJ1-1, with 9 bases fitting TRBD1. CDR1 is GTSNPN, CDR2 SVGIG, per germline (reference sequence). CDR3 length equals 12 residues. Losses at the gene ends were 3 bases for V and 11 bases for J; bases not matched to a gene: 7. The CDR3 loop reads CAWSRQGGQAFF. For the CDR3, the DNA is TGTGCCTGGAGCCGACAGGGGGGTCAGGCTTTCTTT. Full variable domain (outside the CDR3, taken from reference TRBV30 and TRBJ1-1): SQTIHQWPATLVQPVGSPLSLECTVEGTSNPNLYWYRQAAGRGLQLLFYSVGIGQISSEVPQNLSASRPQDRQFILSSKKLLLSDSGFYLCAWSRQGGQAFFGQGTRLTVV.

The chain employs TRBV10-3 and TRBJ2-2; 9 nucleotides line up with TRBD1. The germline gives CDR1 ENHRY, CDR2 SYGVKD. The CDR3 totals 17 residues. V gave up 3 bases and J gave up 4 bases; unmatched junction bases: 9. In DNA, the CDR3 is TGTGCCATCAGTGAATCAAAAGGACAGGGGAGCACCGGGGAGCTGTTTTTT. Translating gives CAISESKGQGSTGELFF.

This chain links TRBV6-4 with TRBJ1-1; D is uncertain. From germline, CDR1 is MRHNA and CDR2 SNTAGT. CDR3 length: 13 residues. V dropped 5 bases and J dropped 3 bases, with 10 bases sitting between them. The DNA for the CDR3 is TGTGCCAGCAGTCGGACCGGGGACACTGAAGCTTTCTTT. It translates to CASSRTGDTEAFF.

The rearrangement links TRBV5-1 to TRBJ2-5, with a weak D call TRBD2 (6 bases). CDR3 size: 14 residues. Germline-derived CDR1 and CDR2 are SGHRS and YFSETQ. V gave up 5 bases and J gave up 4 bases, with 15 bases separating them. DNA for the CDR3: TGCGCCAGCAGGCTCACCCCCGGGGGAGAGACCCAGTACTTC. Residues: CASRLTPGGETQYF.

This chain connects TRBV10-1 to TRBJ2-7; D possibly corresponds to TRBD2 (6 bases). This CDR3 has 17 residues. Trimming took off 0 bases at V and 4 bases at J, with 19 bases between the two ends. CDR1 and CDR2 (germline): WNHNN, SYGVQD (reference sequence). The CDR3, as DNA: TGCGCCAGCAGTGAGTCCTACATTCACCCGGGGACTTACGAGCAGTACTTC. Encoded protein: CASSESYIHPGTYEQYF.

J is TRBJ2-3 and V is TRBV9, with D tentatively TRBD2 (7 bases). The V gene lost 4 bases and the J gene lost 1 base, with 13 bases spanning the gap. In germline, CDR1 is SGDLS, CDR2 YYNGEE. This CDR3 spans 15 amino acids. CDR3 residues: CASSLKGGGTDTQYF. The CDR3 DNA reads as TGTGCCAGCAGCCTTAAGGGGGGGGGCACAGATACGCAGTATTTT.

The rearrangement joins TRBV18 to TRBJ1-6; the match to TRBD1 covers 7 bases. Trimming removed 6 bases from V and 6 bases from J; junction bases left unmatched: 11. The CDR3 loop spans 16 amino acids. The germline gives CDR1 KGHSH, CDR2 LQKENI. DNA for the CDR3: TGTGCCAGCTCTCAGTACCGGGACAGCTTTAATTCACCCCTCCACTTT. This codes for CASSQYRDSFNSPLHF.

The J gene is TRBJ1-3, the V gene TRBV9, with D tentatively TRBD1 (5 bases). Trimming took off 5 bases at V and 1 base at J, with 13 bases between the two ends. This CDR3 has 15 residues. Germline CDR1 reads SGDLS; CDR2 reads YYNGEE. The CDR3 region has the DNA TGTGCCAGCAGAGCTGACAGAGGATCTGGAAACACCATATATTTT. Its translation is CASRADRGSGNTIYF.